Below, 17 T cell receptor beta chains from the same sample are listed, as sequenced in a study of T cells after yellow fever vaccination. Each CDR3 protein is one row after TCRdb ran MiXCR on the 5' RACE reads. Here the sample spans about 63,000 distinct CDR3 sequences, approximately 7.4% being singletons. The specimen was CD8+ T cells sorted from PBMCs, collected 15 days after the yellow fever booster vaccination. The source of these receptors is a man aged 25-45 years who received the YFV17D yellow fever vaccine.

This clonotype was seen ten or more times. The chain is built from TRBV27 and TRBJ1-1; TRBD1 aligns across 8 bases. There are 15 residues in the CDR3. V gave up 4 bases and J gave up 1 base; unmatched junction bases: 5. The germline V gene has CDR1 MNHEY and CDR2 SMNVEV (reference sequence). The CDR3 is CASSWTGTGNTEAFF. The CDR3 DNA is TGTGCCAGCAGTTGGACCGGGACAGGGAACACTGAAGCTTTCTTT.

This clonotype was counted many times. V gene TRBV29-1 combines with J gene TRBJ2-5, with a weak D call TRBD2 (6 bases). Germline V gene sequence: CDR1 SQVTM, CDR2 ANQGSEA. The V end lost 1 base, the J end lost 5 bases, and 8 bases lay between the germline ends. This CDR3 has 12 residues. CDR3 in amino acids: CSVEGGVETQYF. CDR3 DNA: TGCAGCGTTGAAGGGGGGGTGGAGACCCAGTACTTC.

This clonotype was recorded many times. The chain carries TRBV20-1 and TRBJ2-2; D uncertain. This CDR3 comprises 13 residues. The ends were cut back, 3 bases at V and 3 bases at J, with 8 bases in the middle. In germline, CDR1 is DFQATT, CDR2 SNEGSKA (reference sequence). This chain's CDR3 is CSASKGYTGELFF. The CDR3 DNA reads TGCAGTGCTAGTAAGGGATACACCGGGGAGCTGTTTTTT.

This clonotype has at least ten counts. This chain links TRBV20-1 with TRBJ2-5, with D possibly being TRBD2 (6 bases). The length of the CDR3 is 15 residues. CDR1 and CDR2 from the germline V gene are DFQATT and SNEGSKA (reference sequence). V was shortened by 3 bases and J by 10 bases, with 24 bases between the two germline ends. DNA for the CDR3: TGCAGTGCTAGTCGGGGGTTACAGGTGAACGCTGACCAGTACTTC. Translating it yields CSASRGLQVNADQYF.

This sequence joins TRBV20-1 and TRBJ2-2; D is ambiguous. Trimming shortened V by 4 bases and J by 2 bases, and 14 bases separated the two germline ends. The germline gives CDR1 DFQATT, CDR2 SNEGSKA (reference sequence). The CDR3 is 15 amino acids. In DNA form, the CDR3 reads TGCAGTGCTACCCCGTCCGTGCCAAACACCGGGGAGCTGTTTTTT. Translated, it gives CSATPSVPNTGELFF.

This clonotype was found many times. This chain joins TRBV25-1 and TRBJ2-1, with 9 bases that match TRBD2. The CDR3 consists of 15 residues. V shed 4 bases and J 5 bases; nucleotides not matched to a gene: 6. Per germline, CDR1 MGHDK and CDR2 SYGVNS. In DNA form, the CDR3 reads TGTGCCAGCAGTGGTCCTCGACTAGCGGACAATGAGCAGTTCTTC. Amino acid sequence: CASSGPRLADNEQFF. The complete variable domain, with remaining parts taken from reference TRBV25-1 and TRBJ2-1, reads EADIYQTPRYLVIGTGKKITLECSQTMGHDKMYWYQQDPGMELHLIHYSYGVNSTEKGDLSSESTVSRIRTEHFPLTLESARPSHTSQYLCASSGPRLADNEQFFGPGTRLTVL.

The sample holds many counts of this clonotype. The V gene is TRBV6-5, the J gene TRBJ1-1; no definite D call. Germline CDR1 is MNHEY and CDR2 is SVGAGI. The V end lost 0 bases, the J end lost 3 bases, and 11 bases lay between the germline ends. The CDR3 spans 15 residues. CDR3 nucleotide sequence: TGTGCCAGCAGTTACTCGCCTGGCATGGACACTGAAGCTTTCTTT. As protein: CASSYSPGMDTEAFF.

The chain couples TRBV27 to TRBJ2-7; 8 nucleotides align to TRBD2. CDR3 length equals 15 residues. Germline values: CDR1 MNHEY, CDR2 SMNVEV (reference sequence). V lost 5 bases to trimming and J lost 7 bases; unmatched junction nucleotides: 13. Here the CDR3 DNA reads TGTGCCAGCAGTCCCCGGACTAGCCCGGAGCGTGAGCAGTACTTC. Its protein is CASSPRTSPEREQYF.

Many counts were recorded for this clonotype. DNA of the CDR3: TGTGCCAGCAGCGGGGACCTCGCCTACGAGCAGTACTTC. Its protein product is CASSGDLAYEQYF. The V gene is TRBV9, the J gene TRBJ2-7; the D call may be TRBD1 or TRBD2 (5 bases each). CDR1 is SGDLS and CDR2 is YYNGEE in the germline V gene. The CDR3 totals 13 residues. V lost 3 bases and J lost 2, with 9 bases in between.

In this sample, this clonotype turned up many times. V usage is TRBV18 and J usage is TRBJ1-6; D may be TRBD1 (6 bases). Germline values: CDR1 KGHSH, CDR2 LQKENI. Trimming removed 3 bases from V and 7 bases from J, with 13 bases in between. This CDR3 spans 15 amino acids. CDR3 coding DNA: TGTGCCAGCTCACCCGGGGACATCCTCAATTCACCCCTCCACTTT. Translation gives CASSPGDILNSPLHF.

This clonotype was detected many times. The chain links TRBV27 to TRBJ2-7, with D tentatively TRBD1 (6 bases). Germline loops: CDR1 MNHEY, CDR2 SMNVEV (reference sequence). The V end lost 6 bases, the J end lost 0 bases, and 15 bases lay between the germline ends. The CDR3 loop spans 15 amino acids. CDR3 nucleotide sequence: TGTGCCAGCAGATATACAGGGACCTCCTCCTACGAGCAGTACTTC. It specifies CASRYTGTSSYEQYF.

A remark on this clonotype: Being one base from a much bigger clone, this may be a read error. The rearrangement joins TRBV10-3 to TRBJ2-1; TRBD1 might be the D (6 bases). This CDR3 spans 13 amino acids. V dropped 11 bases and J dropped 0 bases, with 11 bases sitting between them. The germline gives CDR1 ENHRY, CDR2 SYGVKD. CDR3 sequence: CASGVASYNEQFF. The DNA of the CDR3 is TGTGCCTCAGGGGTCGCCTCCTACAATGAGCAGTTCTTC.

This clonotype was seen at least ten times. This rearrangement joins TRBV28 to TRBJ2-2; 10 positions match TRBD1. V lost 4 bases to trimming and J lost 3 bases; unmatched junction nucleotides: 5. This CDR3 has 16 amino acids. Germline V gene sequence: CDR1 MDHEN, CDR2 SYDVKM. The CDR3, as DNA: TGTGCCAGCAGTTCCTGGACAGGGGGAGACACCGGGGAGCTGTTTTTT. This codes for CASSSWTGGDTGELFF.

This clonotype was found a few times. J is TRBJ2-7 and V is TRBV19, with D maybe TRBD1 (6 bases). Trimming pared 3 bases from V and 4 bases from J, leaving 10 bases between. CDR1 and CDR2 (germline): LNHDA, SQIVND (reference sequence). The CDR3 consists of 13 residues. DNA of the CDR3: TGTGCCAGTAGTATCGGGGACACTTACGAGCAGTACTTC. Translated: CASSIGDTYEQYF. The whole variable domain, remainder taken from reference TRBV19 and TRBJ2-7, is DGGITQSPKYLFRKEGQNVTLSCEQNLNHDAMYWYRQDPGQGLRLIYYSQIVNDFQKGDIAEGYSVSREKKESFPLTVTSAQKNPTAFYLCASSIGDTYEQYFGPGTRLTVT.

The V gene is TRBV1, the J gene TRBJ2-2. TRBV1 is tagged as a pseudogene. The CDR3 has 13 residues. This CDR3 reads CTSSEDNSGELFF. For the CDR3, the DNA is TGCACCAGCAGTGAAGACAATTCTGGGGAGCTGTTTTTT.

The sample holds many counts of this clonotype. The rearrangement links TRBV20-1 to TRBJ2-3; 7 nucleotides agree with TRBD2. The CDR3 is 14 residues long. The J segment lost 6 bases and the V segment lost 7 bases, leaving 13 bases of the junction unmatched. Germline V gives CDR1 DFQATT, CDR2 SNEGSKA (reference sequence). The CDR3 DNA follows: TGCAGTGAAGCGGAAGCGGGAAATGATGATACGCAGTATTTT. It encodes CSEAEAGNDDTQYF.

This clonotype was seen at least ten times. The gene calls are TRBV4-3 and TRBJ2-2; 10 bases match TRBD2. V lost 4 bases to trimming and J lost 6 bases; unmatched junction nucleotides: 8. From germline, CDR1 is LGHNA and CDR2 YSLEER. The CDR3 loop spans 16 amino acids. The CDR3 spells CASSPLAGIEAGELFF. CDR3 bases: TGCGCCAGCAGCCCACTAGCGGGGATTGAGGCCGGGGAGCTGTTTTTT.